These 14 T cell receptor beta chains were all obtained from the same sample, sequenced in a study of cytomegalovirus exposure and HLA in healthy donors. In the PCR, 60 Vbeta and 13 Jbeta primers were used. TCRdb's copy holds only in-frame clones and misses some; the assay was immunoSEQ multiplex PCR. The sample has 200,000 to 250,000 clones, approximately 85% seen once. Sequencing was performed on PBMCs. These receptors were taken from a woman in her thirties or forties in good health and CMV-seronegative.

This chain joins TRBV28 and TRBJ1-3; TRBD1 agrees at 8 bases. From germline, CDR1 is MDHEN and CDR2 SYDVKM. The CDR3 sequence is 15 residues long. With V trimmed by 7 bases and J by 4 bases, 9 bases remained unmatched. The CDR3: CASTMTGVGGNTIYF. The CDR3 coding sequence is TGTGCCAGCACCATGACAGGGGTCGGCGGAAACACCATATATTTT.

V and J are TRBV9 and TRBJ2-1; TRBD2 matches 8 bases. The CDR3 has 15 amino acids. The V segment lost 3 bases and the J segment 1 base; nucleotides outside the gene matches: 3. The germline CDR1 and CDR2 sequences are SGDLS and YYNGEE. CDR3 sequence: CASSEGTRSYNEQFF. CDR3 DNA: TGTGCCAGCAGCGAAGGGACTAGATCCTACAATGAGCAGTTCTTC.

The rearrangement joins TRBV2 to TRBJ1-3; D is possibly TRBD1 (5 bases). The length of the CDR3 is 16 residues. CDR1 and CDR2 from the germline V gene are SNHLY and FYNNEI. The V and J ends lost 4 bases and 0 bases respectively, with 13 bases between them. The CDR3 region has the DNA TGTGCCAGCAGTGGATCCCAGGGCCACTCTGGAAACACCATATATTTT. This encodes CASSGSQGHSGNTIYF.

The V gene is TRBV11-2, the J gene TRBJ1-1; D is unclear. Germline assignment: CDR1 SGHAT and CDR2 FQNNGV. The V end lost 1 base, the J end lost 0 bases, and 9 bases lay between the germline ends. This CDR3 spans 15 amino acids. As DNA, the CDR3 is TGTGCCAGCAGCTTAGCGGGGAACCTGAACACTGAAGCTTTCTTT. Translation gives CASSLAGNLNTEAFF.

The rearrangement links TRBV7-3 to TRBJ2-3, with TRBD2 matching over 12 bases. The V gene's germline CDR1 is SGHTA and CDR2 FQGTGA. V was clipped by 5 bases and J by 5 bases; unmatched bases: 11. The length of the CDR3 is 17 residues. The CDR3 DNA reads as TGTGCCAGCAGCGCGAATGGACTAGCGGGAAGGGGAGATACGCAGTATTTT. This gives the protein CASSANGLAGRGDTQYF.

In its sample, this clone was seen a few times. The chain joins TRBV19 to TRBJ1-2, with D unresolved. V was trimmed by 1 base and J by 4 bases, leaving 10 bases between them. The CDR3 runs 14 residues. CDR1 is LNHDA, CDR2 SQIVND, per germline (reference sequence). The CDR3 nucleotides read TGTGCCAGTAGTATAGGGCGGCTAACCTATGGCTACACCTTC. Its translation is CASSIGRLTYGYTF.

The chain recombines TRBV27 with TRBJ1-2; 10 nucleotides agree with TRBD1. The V gene end was trimmed by 5 bases and the J gene end by 8 bases; junction bases not matched to a gene: 11. The CDR3 length is 15 residues. CDR1 MNHEY and CDR2 SMNVEV come from the germline V gene (reference sequence). CDR3 coding DNA: TGTGCCAGCAGTGAAATAGGGACAGGGGTTAGCGGCTACACCTTC. Its translation: CASSEIGTGVSGYTF.

This chain links TRBV7-2 with TRBJ2-7; tentative D call: TRBD1 (6 bases). The germline V gene encodes CDR1 SGHTA and CDR2 FQGNSA. Trimming shortened V by 4 bases and J by 0 bases, and 13 bases separated the two germline ends. The CDR3 runs to 15 residues. The chain's CDR3 is CASSSGQTGSYEQYF. The CDR3 nucleotides read TGTGCCAGCAGCTCTGGACAGACCGGCTCCTACGAGCAGTACTTC.

This sequence joins TRBV11-2 and TRBJ2-3, with 10 bases fitting TRBD2. CDR3 length equals 18 residues. Germline V CDR1 and CDR2: SGHAT, FQNNGV. The V segment lost 5 bases and the J segment 1 base; nucleotides outside the gene matches: 12. For the CDR3, the DNA is TGTGCCAGCAGCCCCCTCGGCAGCGGGAGGGCTCGCACAGATACGCAGTATTTT. Translating gives CASSPLGSGRARTDTQYF.

The chain carries TRBV4-1 and TRBJ2-7; 11 positions match TRBD2. V dropped 0 bases and J dropped 2; count of bases not matched to a gene: 9. The length of the CDR3 is 18 residues. Looked up from germline, CDR1 is MGHRA and CDR2 is YSYEKL. DNA for the CDR3: TGCGCCAGCAGCCAAGAAGGGGGGAGACTAGCGGGAACCTACGAGCAGTACTTC. The encoded protein is CASSQEGGRLAGTYEQYF.

As DNA, the CDR3 is TGTGCCAGCACTTACGGGGACAGGGGTGTCTACGAGCAGTACTTC. It is translated as CASTYGDRGVYEQYF. The chain has TRBV4-2 and TRBJ2-7, with TRBD1 identical over 10 bases. With 7 bases clipped from V and 3 bases from J, the junction kept 9 bases outside the gene matches. This CDR3 is 15 amino acids long. Germline V gives CDR1 LGHNA, CDR2 YNFKEQ.

This clone has only one observation. The chain links TRBV10-3 to TRBJ2-2, with 10 bases lining up with TRBD1. V gave up 5 bases and J gave up 9 bases; unmatched junction bases: 6. The germline gives CDR1 ENHRY, CDR2 SYGVKD. CDR3 length: 14 amino acids. Here the CDR3 reads CAISPGTGERELFF. The CDR3 DNA reads as TGTGCCATCAGTCCCGGGACAGGGGAAAGGGAGCTGTTTTTT.

This clone was picked up one time. The chain couples TRBV20-1 to TRBJ2-7; no firm D call. Germline CDR1 reads DFQATT; CDR2 reads SNEGSKA (reference sequence). This CDR3 is built from 11 residues. Trimming shortened V by 5 bases and J by 8 bases, and 13 bases separated the two germline ends. DNA for the CDR3: TGCAGTGCTCCCCTTCCTACTAAGCAGTACTTC. This encodes CSAPLPTKQYF.

V is TRBV14 and J is TRBJ1-1, with D uncertain. The CDR3 extends over 13 amino acids. Germline CDR1 is SGHDN and CDR2 is FVKESK. Trimming took off 2 bases at V and 10 bases at J, with 14 bases between the two ends. CDR3 DNA sequence: TGTGCCAGCAGCCAACGGCACCGCGGTGCAGCTTTCTTT. Its protein is CASSQRHRGAAFF.